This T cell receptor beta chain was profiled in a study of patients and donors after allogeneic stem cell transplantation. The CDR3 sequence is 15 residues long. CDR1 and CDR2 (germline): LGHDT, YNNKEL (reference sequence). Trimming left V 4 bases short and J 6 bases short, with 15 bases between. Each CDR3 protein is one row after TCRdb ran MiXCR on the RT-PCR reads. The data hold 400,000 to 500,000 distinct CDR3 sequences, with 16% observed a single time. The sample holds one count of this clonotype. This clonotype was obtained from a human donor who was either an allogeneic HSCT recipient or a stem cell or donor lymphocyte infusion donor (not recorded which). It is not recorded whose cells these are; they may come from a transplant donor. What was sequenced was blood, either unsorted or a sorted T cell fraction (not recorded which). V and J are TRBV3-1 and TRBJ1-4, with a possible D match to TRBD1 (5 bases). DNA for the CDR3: TGTGCCAGCAGCCCCACTTCCAGGGTTGATGAAAAACTGTTTTTT. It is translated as CASSPTSRVDEKLFF.